The rows below give T cell receptor beta chains drawn from one sample of a study of T cells in Graves' hyperthyroidism and ophthalmopathy. TCRdb re-derived calls from the multiplex PCR reads in MiXCR, one entry per CDR3 protein. The sample shows hundreds of thousands of distinct CDR3 sequences, roughly 15% of them seen only once. The sequenced sample consisted of blood. The receptor source for this set is a young man with Graves' ophthalmopathy. CDR3s include the opening cysteine and the closing phenylalanine or tryptophan.

CDR3	V
CASSGADRGPDTQYF	TRBV10-1
CSATGFKGYGYTF	TRBV20-1
CASSLGLAINHEQYF	TRBV13
CASTLTGDRYNEQFF	TRBV19
CASRLGPLIGYTF	TRBV19
CSARVAGGPTPDTQYF	TRBV20-1
CASSLSGTSGQETQYF	TRBV5-8
CSARDLRTGGHEQYF	TRBV20-1
CASSQEGTEAFF	TRBV3-1
CASSPRRMAGGEKLFF	TRBV5-1
CSASGTSGEQFF	TRBV20-1
CASSSSGMGRNEKLFF	TRBV28
CASSYSGRYSNQPQHF	TRBV6-5
CAGRLAGVGDTQYF	TRBV2
CASSFVGTGPYTF	TRBV27
CASSITGGGNTEAFF	TRBV19
CASSFRGVDTEAFF	TRBV28
CASSLGGQSGANVLTF	TRBV12-3/TRBV12-4
CASSLLALNTGELFF	TRBV6-1
CATHTPGQVQGTQYF	TRBV10-3
CASSWLGQGSGEKLFF	TRBV5-1
CASRAQGAYGYTF	TRBV2
CAWGTSEETQYF	TRBV30
CASSQETDCGYTF	TRBV4-1
CASSVGQSGANVLTF	TRBV9
CASISGPKDTQYF	TRBV2
CASRIGTSRTDTQYF	TRBV6-4
CSSAPIAGGLNEQFF	TRBV29-1
CASSEGDGDNSPLHF	TRBV6-1
CASSESRAGGIQFF	TRBV10-2
CATVQGQGRYGYTF	TRBV24-1
CASSLEGVGSPLHF	TRBV5-8
CASRSGEGEPLYGYTF	TRBV2
CAIRPSGSGSDTQYF	TRBV10-3
CASSLLGGSHEQYF	TRBV28
CASRDRVGNQPQHF	TRBV6-1
CASSSLPLAGAETSTDTQYF	TRBV7-2
CSALAGGPVDTGELFF	TRBV20-1
CSVEDGENQPQHF	TRBV29-1
CASSLGTNSGNTIYF	TRBV7-8
CSVHPNNYGYTF	TRBV29-1
CASSFEAGADTQYF	TRBV5-1
CSVPGQGSIYEQYF	TRBV20-1
CASSSRQGGETQYF	TRBV13
CASRKGQGSDGYTF	TRBV19
CASSGLAGSTDTQYF	TRBV12-3/TRBV12-4
CASSFWWGSETQYF	TRBV27
CASRALNRANEQYF	TRBV6-1
CASSFSGNSPLHF	TRBV7-9
CASSPRLSVAKNIQYF	TRBV11-2
CATSRDPTETQYF	TRBV15
CSVEQPGLAGAPSYNEQFF	TRBV29-1
CASSSRGAREGFF	TRBV7-9
CASSAGGDEQFF	TRBV2
CASSVDPGGNNEQFF	TRBV9